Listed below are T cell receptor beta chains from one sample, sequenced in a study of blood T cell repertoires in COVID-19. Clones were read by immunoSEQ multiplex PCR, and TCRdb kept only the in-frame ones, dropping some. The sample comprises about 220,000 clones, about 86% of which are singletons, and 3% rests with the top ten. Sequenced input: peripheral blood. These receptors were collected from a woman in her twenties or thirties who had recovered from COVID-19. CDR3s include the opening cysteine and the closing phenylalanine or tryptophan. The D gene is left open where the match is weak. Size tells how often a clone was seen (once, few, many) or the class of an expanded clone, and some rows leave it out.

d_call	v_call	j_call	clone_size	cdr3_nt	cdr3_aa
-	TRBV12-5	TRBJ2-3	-	TGTGCTAGTGGTTTGGTAACATATACGCAGTATTTT	CASGLVTYTQYF
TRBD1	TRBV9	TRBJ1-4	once	TGTGCCAGCAGCGTAGTAGACAGGGCTCAACTGTTTTTT	CASSVVDRAQLFF
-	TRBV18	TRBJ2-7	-	TGTGCCAGCTCACGGGACTTCTCCTACGAGCAGTACTTC	CASSRDFSYEQYF
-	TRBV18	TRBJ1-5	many	TGTGCCAGCTCACCACTGCAGGCTTTCAATCAGCCCCAGCATTTT	CASSPLQAFNQPQHF
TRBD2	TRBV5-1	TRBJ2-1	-	TGCGCCAGCAGCTGGCTGGCGGGAGAGAGCAATGAGCAGTTCTTC	CASSWLAGESNEQFF
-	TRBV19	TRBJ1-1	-	TGTGCCAGTAGTGTATACCTACAGATCCGGAACACTGAAGCTTTCTTT	CASSVYLQIRNTEAFF
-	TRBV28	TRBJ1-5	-	TGTGCCAGCAGTTTGGCTAGCAATCAGCCCCAGCATTTT	CASSLASNQPQHF
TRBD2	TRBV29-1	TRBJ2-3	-	TGCAGCGTTTCCACTAGCGGCAGCACAGATACGCAGTATTTT	CSVSTSGSTDTQYF
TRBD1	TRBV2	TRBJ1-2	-	TGTGCCAGCAGTCAAGGACAGGGGGCGTATTATGGCTACACCTTC	CASSQGQGAYYGYTF
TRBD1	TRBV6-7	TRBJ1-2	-	TGTGCCAGCCCAGCAGGGGGCTACTATGGCTACACCTTC	CASPAGGYYGYTF
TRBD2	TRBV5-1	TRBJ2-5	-	TGCGCCAGCACTAAGAGGCGGCAGGGAGGGGAAGAGACCCAGTACTTC	CASTKRRQGGEETQYF
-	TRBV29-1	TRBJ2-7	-	TGCAGCGTTGAGGCGGACAGCTCCTACGAGCAGTACTTC	CSVEADSSYEQYF
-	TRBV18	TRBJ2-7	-	TGTGCCAGCTCACTAGTGACAGGATCTACGAAGCAGTACTTC	CASSLVTGSTKQYF
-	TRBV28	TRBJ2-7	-	TGTGCCAGCAGTCCAGGATCCGGCGACTCCTACGAGCAGTACTTC	CASSPGSGDSYEQYF
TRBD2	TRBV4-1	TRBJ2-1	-	TGCGCCAGCAGCCCTCGCCCTAGCGGGGTTTACAATGAGCAGTTCTTC	CASSPRPSGVYNEQFF
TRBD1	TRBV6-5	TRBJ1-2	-	TGTGCCAGCAGTTACAGACAGGGGAGCGGCTACACCTTC	CASSYRQGSGYTF
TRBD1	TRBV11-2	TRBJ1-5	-	TGTGCCAGCAGCTTAGTACAGGGGAAACAGCCCCAGCATTTT	CASSLVQGKQPQHF
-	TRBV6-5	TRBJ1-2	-	TGTGCCAGCAAAGAAGGGATAGGGGTCGGCTATGGCTACACCTTC	CASKEGIGVGYGYTF
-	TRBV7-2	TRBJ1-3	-	TGTGCCAGCAGCTCGAGGACAGCGACCTCTGGAAACACCATATATTTT	CASSSRTATSGNTIYF
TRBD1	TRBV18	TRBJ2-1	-	TGTGCCAGCTCACCTTGGACAGGGGACTATGAGCAGTTCTTC	CASSPWTGDYEQFF
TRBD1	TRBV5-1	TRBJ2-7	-	TGCGCCAGCAGCTTGGGGGGACAGGGGTTAAACGAGCAGTACTTC	CASSLGGQGLNEQYF
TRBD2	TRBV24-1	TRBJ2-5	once	TGTGCCACCAGTGATCCCCGGACTAGCGGGAGCAGTCAAGAGACCCAGTACTTC	CATSDPRTSGSSQETQYF
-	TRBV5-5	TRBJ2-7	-	TGTGCCAGCAGCTTGGCTAGACTCAACGAGCAGTACTTC	CASSLARLNEQYF
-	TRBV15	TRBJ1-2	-	TGTGCCACCAGCACAACACAAGACTTCGGGTATGGCTACACCTTC	CATSTTQDFGYGYTF
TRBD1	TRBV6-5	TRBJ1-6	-	TGTGCCAGCAGGGCCGGGACAGGAGGCTCACCCCTCCACTTT	CASRAGTGGSPLHF
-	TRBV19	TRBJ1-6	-	TGTGCCAGTAGTATAGACACCACAGGGCGGAATTCACCCCTCCACTTT	CASSIDTTGRNSPLHF
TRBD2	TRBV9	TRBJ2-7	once	TGTGCCAGCAGCCCAGGGACTAGCGGGAGGGAGCAGTACTTC	CASSPGTSGREQYF
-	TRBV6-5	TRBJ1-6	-	TGTGCCAGCGAGGGACACGGTGGGGGTAATTCACCCCTCCACTTT	CASEGHGGGNSPLHF
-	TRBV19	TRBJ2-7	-	TGTGCCAGTAGTATCCCTTACAAAGCCTACGAGCAGTACTTC	CASSIPYKAYEQYF
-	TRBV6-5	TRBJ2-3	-	TGTGCCAGCATGGCGGGCGGACTCACAGATACGCAGTATTTT	CASMAGGLTDTQYF
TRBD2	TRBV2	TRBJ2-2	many	TGTGCCAGCAGTCAAAGCGGGAGAATCGGCGGGGAGCTGTTTTTT	CASSQSGRIGGELFF
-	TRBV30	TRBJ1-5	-	TGTGCCTGGAGCACCTCTTACGACATGGCTGATCAGCCCCAGCATTTT	CAWSTSYDMADQPQHF
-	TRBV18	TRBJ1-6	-	TGTGCCAGCTCACCAAGGGGCAGGGGAAGCTCCTATAATTCACCCCTCCACTTT	CASSPRGRGSSYNSPLHF
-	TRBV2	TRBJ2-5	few	TGTGCCAGCGCGACGACCGGGACTGCAGAGTACTTC	CASATTGTAEYF
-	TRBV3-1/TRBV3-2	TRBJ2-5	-	TGTGCCAGCAGCCAAGTGGGCAGGGGAGAGACCCAGTACTTC	CASSQVGRGETQYF
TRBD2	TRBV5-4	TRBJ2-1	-	TGTGCCAGCAGCCCGATAGAAGTTGCGGGGGTCAATGAGCAGTTCTTC	CASSPIEVAGVNEQFF
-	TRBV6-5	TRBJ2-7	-	TGTGCCAGCAGTTACTCGGAGGGGCCCTACGAGCAGTACTTC	CASSYSEGPYEQYF
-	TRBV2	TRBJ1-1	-	TGTGCCAGCAGTGAGTTCAGATCCCAAGCTTTCTTT	CASSEFRSQAFF
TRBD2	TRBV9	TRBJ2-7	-	TGTGCCAGCAGCGCGGGAGGGGATCTCTACGAGCAGTACTTC	CASSAGGDLYEQYF
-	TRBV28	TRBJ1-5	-	TGTGCCAGCACCGCCAGGGCCCATCAGCCCCAGCATTTT	CASTARAHQPQHF
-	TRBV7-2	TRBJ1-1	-	TGTGCCAGCAGCTTACAGGGCTTCATGAACACTGAAGCTTTCTTT	CASSLQGFMNTEAFF
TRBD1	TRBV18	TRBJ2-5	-	TGTGCCAGCTCACCGGGGGACAGATCTTGGGCAGAGACCCAGTACTTC	CASSPGDRSWAETQYF
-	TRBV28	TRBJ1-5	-	TGTGCCAGCAGTTTAGGACAGCGGGGTCAGCCCCAGCATTTT	CASSLGQRGQPQHF
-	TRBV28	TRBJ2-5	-	TGTGCCAGCACCACACAGGGAGAGACCCAGTACTTC	CASTTQGETQYF
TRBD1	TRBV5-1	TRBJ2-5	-	TGCGCCAGCAGCTTGGCCGGGACAGAAGAGACCCAGTACTTC	CASSLAGTEETQYF
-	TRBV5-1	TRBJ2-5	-	TGCGCCAGCAGCTTGGTTGGTGAGCGAGAGACCCAGTACTTC	CASSLVGERETQYF
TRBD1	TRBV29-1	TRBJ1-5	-	TGCAGCTGTAGGACAGGGAGCAATCAGCCCCAGCATTTT	CSCRTGSNQPQHF
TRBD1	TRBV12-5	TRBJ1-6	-	TGTGCTAGTGGCTACGGACAGGATAATTCACCCCTCCACTTT	CASGYGQDNSPLHF
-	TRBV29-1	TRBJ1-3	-	TGCAGCGTTGAAGATCAACAGAGCGGAAACACCATATATTTT	CSVEDQQSGNTIYF
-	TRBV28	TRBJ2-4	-	TGTGCCAGCAGCCAGACAGAAAACATTCAGTACTTC	CASSQTENIQYF
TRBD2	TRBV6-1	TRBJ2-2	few	TGTGCCAGCGGACGGGAGGACAACACCGGGGAGCTGTTTTTT	CASGREDNTGELFF
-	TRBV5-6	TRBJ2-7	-	TGTGCCAGCAGCCCGGGACTTCCCTACGAGCAGTACTTC	CASSPGLPYEQYF
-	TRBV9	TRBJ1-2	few	TGTGCCAGCAGCGTAGTCCCGGGTTTAGACTATGGCTACACCTTC	CASSVVPGLDYGYTF
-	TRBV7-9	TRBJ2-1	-	TGTGCCAGCAGATCGAGAGCGGAGAGCTCCTACAATGAGCAGTTCTTC	CASRSRAESSYNEQFF